This T cell receptor (beta chain) was sequenced for a study of T-cell reconstitution after alpha-beta-depleted transplantation in children (dated by TCRdb to the mid-2010s). Study-wide context: Using TCR repertoire profiling, the study quantitatively followed how T-cell immune reconstitution unfolded in children after TCRalphabeta/CD19-depleted allogeneic hematopoietic cell transplantation.

The protocol used for the library was PCR. TCRdb shows the sequencer as Illumina HiSeq 2500. TCR library preparation used molecular barcoding, with unique molecular identifiers applied to normalize quantification of the TCRbeta repertoire. TCRdb cleaned the public reads at Q25 with fastp, built clones with MiXCR and kept in-frame beta chains. Each CDR3 protein gets just one entry, which takes the most common genes and DNA from the rows behind it. The sample yields about 200,000 distinct CDR3 sequences; just under 6.5% were counted once. The ten biggest clones cover about 5% of the sample. What the research found in general, with its limitations: Over subsequent months, a decline in hyperexpanded clone frequencies was noted, and after one year, T-cell counts and TCRbeta diversity were mostly ascribed to newly produced T cells. Apparently early alphabetaT-cell count recovery about two months after transplant reportedly relied on only several hundred rapidly expanded clones derived from non-depleted graft cells. The high TCRbeta diversity at day 60 in some patients was ascribed to recipient T cells and intrathymic progenitors that had survived conditioning.

This sample's treatment or condition label indicates: allogeneic hematopoietic cell transplantation with graft depleted of TCRalphabeta T cells and CD19 B cells. The transplant recipients were children given TCRalphabeta/CD19-depleted allogeneic hematopoietic cell grafts. This clonotype was picked up many times. The specificity of this receptor is unknown. No much larger clonotype is one base removed from it; base qualities were not supplied. The CDR3 runs 16 residues from the cysteine to the phenylalanine. Of all the DNA, just the CDR3 is kept, 48 bases in frame from base 1. Trimming leaves V shorter by 1 base and J shorter by 2 bases, with the junction holding 6 bases beyond the gene matches. From a lookup of the germline V gene, CDR1 and CDR2 are MDHEN and SYDVKM.

In this chain, TRBV28 is recombined with TRBJ2-3, with 7 junctional bases fitting TRBD2. The origin of this receptor is a girl in the first two years of life with combined immunodeficiency, due to receive a stem cell transplant. Sample: PBMCs, taken before TCRalphabeta/CD19-depleted stem cell transplant. The CDR3: CASSLFGGSNTDTQYF. The nucleotides are TGTGCCAGCAGTTTATTTGGCGGGAGTAACACAGATACGCAGTATTTT.